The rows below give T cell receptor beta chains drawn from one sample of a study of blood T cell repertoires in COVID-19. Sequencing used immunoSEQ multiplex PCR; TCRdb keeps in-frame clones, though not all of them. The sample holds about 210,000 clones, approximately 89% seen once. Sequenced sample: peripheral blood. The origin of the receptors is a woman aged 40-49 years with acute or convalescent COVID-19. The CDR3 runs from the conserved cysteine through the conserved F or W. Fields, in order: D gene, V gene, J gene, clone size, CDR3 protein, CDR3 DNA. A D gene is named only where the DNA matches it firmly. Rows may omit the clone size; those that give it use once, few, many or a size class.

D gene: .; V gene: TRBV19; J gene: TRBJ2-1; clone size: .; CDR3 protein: CASSMSTSGRNEQFF; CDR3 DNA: TGTGCCAGTAGTATGTCTACCAGCGGGCGGAATGAGCAGTTCTTC
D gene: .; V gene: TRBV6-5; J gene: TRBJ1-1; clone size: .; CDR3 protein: CASKVQGPNTEAFF; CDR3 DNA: TGTGCCAGCAAAGTTCAGGGGCCGAACACTGAAGCTTTCTTT
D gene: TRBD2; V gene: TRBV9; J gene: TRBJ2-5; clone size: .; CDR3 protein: CASSSPVVAGAQETQYF; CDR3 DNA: TGTGCCAGCAGCTCTCCCGTGGTAGCGGGGGCTCAAGAGACCCAGTACTTC
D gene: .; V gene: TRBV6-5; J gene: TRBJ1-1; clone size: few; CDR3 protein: CASRIDTEAFF; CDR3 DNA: TGTGCCAGCAGAATAGACACTGAAGCTTTCTTT
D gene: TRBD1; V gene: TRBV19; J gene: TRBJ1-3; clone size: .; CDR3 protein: CATGTGGPGNTIYF; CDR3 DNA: TGTGCCACTGGGACAGGGGGTCCTGGAAACACCATATATTTT
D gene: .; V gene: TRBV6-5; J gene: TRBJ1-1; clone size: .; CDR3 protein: CASSQQALNTEAFF; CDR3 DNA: TGTGCCAGCAGTCAACAGGCTTTGAACACTGAAGCTTTCTTT
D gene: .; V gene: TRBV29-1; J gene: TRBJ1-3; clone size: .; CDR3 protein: CSVGGVRGSGNTIYF; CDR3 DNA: TGCAGCGTTGGGGGGGTCCGGGGCTCTGGAAACACCATATATTTT
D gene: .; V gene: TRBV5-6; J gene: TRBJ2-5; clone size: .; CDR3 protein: CASSLAGGGETQYF; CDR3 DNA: TGTGCCAGCAGCTTGGCTGGGGGCGGAGAGACCCAGTACTTC
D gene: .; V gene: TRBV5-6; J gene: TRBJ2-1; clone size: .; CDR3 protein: CASSFTGHNEQFF; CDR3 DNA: TGTGCCAGCAGCTTCACAGGACACAATGAGCAGTTCTTC
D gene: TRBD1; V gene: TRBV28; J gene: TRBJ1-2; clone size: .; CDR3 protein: CASTTGGQSYGYTF; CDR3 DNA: TGTGCCAGCACGACAGGGGGTCAATCCTATGGCTACACCTTC
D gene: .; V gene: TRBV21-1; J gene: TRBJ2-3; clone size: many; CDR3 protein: CASSMIAGCADTQYF; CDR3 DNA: TGTGCCAGCAGCATGATAGCGGGGTGCGCAGATACGCAGTATTTT
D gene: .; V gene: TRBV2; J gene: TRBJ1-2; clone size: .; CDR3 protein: CASSWTDSYGYTF; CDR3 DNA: TGTGCCAGCAGTTGGACAGATTCCTATGGCTACACCTTC
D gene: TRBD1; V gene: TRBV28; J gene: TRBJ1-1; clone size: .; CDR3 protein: CASSSGQGNTEAFF; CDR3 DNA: TGTGCCAGCAGTTCCGGACAGGGGAACACTGAAGCTTTCTTT
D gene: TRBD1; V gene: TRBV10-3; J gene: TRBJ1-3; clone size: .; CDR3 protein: CAIRNPGQNTGNTIYF; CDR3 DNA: TGTGCCATCAGGAATCCGGGACAGAATACTGGAAACACCATATATTTT
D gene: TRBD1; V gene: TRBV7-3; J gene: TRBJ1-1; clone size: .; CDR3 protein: CASSLMRTGGGGTEAFF; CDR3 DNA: TGTGCCAGCAGCTTAATGAGGACAGGGGGTGGCGGAACTGAAGCTTTCTTT
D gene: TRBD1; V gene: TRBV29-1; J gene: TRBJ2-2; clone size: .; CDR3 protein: CSVARGQGTGELFF; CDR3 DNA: TGCAGCGTTGCGCGCGGACAGGGTACCGGGGAGCTGTTTTTT
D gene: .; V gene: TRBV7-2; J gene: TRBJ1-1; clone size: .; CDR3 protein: CASSLRQRGEAFF; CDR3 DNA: TGTGCCAGCAGCTTACGCCAGCGGGGTGAAGCTTTCTTT
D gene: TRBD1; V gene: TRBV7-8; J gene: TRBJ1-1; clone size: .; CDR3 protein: CASSLGTGNTEAFF; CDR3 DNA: TGTGCCAGCAGCTTGGGGACAGGGAACACTGAAGCTTTCTTT
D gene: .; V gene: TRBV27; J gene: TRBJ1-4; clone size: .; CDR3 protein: CASSYAQANEKLFF; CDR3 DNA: TGTGCCAGCAGTTATGCACAAGCTAATGAAAAACTGTTTTTT
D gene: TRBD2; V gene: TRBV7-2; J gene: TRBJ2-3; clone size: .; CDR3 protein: CASTGGGPTDTQYF; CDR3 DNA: TGTGCCAGTACCGGCGGGGGGCCCACAGATACGCAGTATTTT
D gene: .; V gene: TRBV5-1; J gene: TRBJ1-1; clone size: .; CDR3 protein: CASRDLSEPEAFF; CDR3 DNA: TGCGCCAGCAGAGACCTCTCGGAGCCTGAAGCTTTCTTT
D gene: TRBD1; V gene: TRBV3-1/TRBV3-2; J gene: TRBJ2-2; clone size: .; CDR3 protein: CASSPWTGAYTGELFF; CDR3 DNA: TGTGCCAGCAGCCCCTGGACAGGGGCATACACCGGGGAGCTGTTTTTT
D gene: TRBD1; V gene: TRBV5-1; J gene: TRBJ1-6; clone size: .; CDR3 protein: CASSQGTGGYSPLHF; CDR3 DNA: TGCGCCAGCAGCCAGGGGACAGGGGGTTATTCACCCCTCCACTTT
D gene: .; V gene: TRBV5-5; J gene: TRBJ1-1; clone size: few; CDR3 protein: CASSSGRGRPGTEAFF; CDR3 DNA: TGTGCCAGCAGCTCTGGGCGTGGCAGGCCAGGAACTGAAGCTTTCTTT
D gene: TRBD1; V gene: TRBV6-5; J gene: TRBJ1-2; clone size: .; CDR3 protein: CASSYTTGVHYGYTF; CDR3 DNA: TGTGCCAGCAGTTATACGACAGGGGTTCACTATGGCTACACCTTC
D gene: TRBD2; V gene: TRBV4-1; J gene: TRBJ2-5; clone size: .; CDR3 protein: CASSQDSSGAQETQYF; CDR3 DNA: TGCGCCAGCAGCCAAGATTCTAGCGGGGCCCAAGAGACCCAGTACTTC
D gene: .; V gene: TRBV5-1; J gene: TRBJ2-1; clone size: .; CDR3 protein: CASSLNNNNEQFF; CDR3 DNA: TGCGCCAGCAGCTTAAACAACAACAATGAGCAGTTCTTC
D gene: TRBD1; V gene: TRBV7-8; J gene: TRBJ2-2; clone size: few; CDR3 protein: CAIEGTGGTGELFF; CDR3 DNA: TGTGCCATTGAAGGGACAGGGGGCACCGGGGAGCTGTTTTTT
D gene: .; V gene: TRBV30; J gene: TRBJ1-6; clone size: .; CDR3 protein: CAWRKGAYNSPLHF; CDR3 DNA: TGTGCCTGGAGAAAAGGGGCCTATAATTCACCCCTCCACTTT
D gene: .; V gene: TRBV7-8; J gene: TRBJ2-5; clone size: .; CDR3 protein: CASSLARILETQYF; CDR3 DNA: TGTGCCAGCAGCTTAGCCAGGATCCTAGAGACCCAGTACTTC
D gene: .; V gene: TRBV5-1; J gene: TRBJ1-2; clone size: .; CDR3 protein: CASSWGVKENYGYTF; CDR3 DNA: TGCGCCAGCAGCTGGGGGGTAAAGGAAAACTATGGCTACACCTTC
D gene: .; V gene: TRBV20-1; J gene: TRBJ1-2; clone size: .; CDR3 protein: CRSYGYTF; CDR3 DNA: TGCAGATCGTATGGCTACACCTTC
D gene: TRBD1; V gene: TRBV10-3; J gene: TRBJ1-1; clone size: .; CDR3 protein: CAISGGSGGRDTEAFF; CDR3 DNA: TGTGCCATCAGTGGAGGGTCAGGGGGAAGAGACACTGAAGCTTTCTTT
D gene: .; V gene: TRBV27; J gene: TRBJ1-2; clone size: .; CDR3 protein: CASSFGRERSGYTF; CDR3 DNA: TGTGCCAGCAGTTTTGGCAGGGAACGAAGCGGCTACACCTTC
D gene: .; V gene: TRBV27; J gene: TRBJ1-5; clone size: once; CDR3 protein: CASSLGLNQPQHF; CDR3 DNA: TGTGCCAGCAGTTTGGGGCTGAATCAGCCCCAGCATTTT
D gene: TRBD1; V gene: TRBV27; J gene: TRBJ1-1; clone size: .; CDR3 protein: CASSLRGQSEAFF; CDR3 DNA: TGTGCCAGCAGTTTACGGGGACAGTCTGAAGCTTTCTTT
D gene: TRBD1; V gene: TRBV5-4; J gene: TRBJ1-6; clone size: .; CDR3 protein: CASSLDRGGNSPLHF; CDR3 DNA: TGTGCCAGCAGCTTGGACAGGGGTGGAAATTCACCCCTCCACTTT
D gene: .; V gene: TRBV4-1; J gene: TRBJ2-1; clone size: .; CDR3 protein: CASSQGITSSYNEQFF; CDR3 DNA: TGCGCCAGCAGCCAAGGCATCACGAGCTCCTACAATGAGCAGTTCTTC
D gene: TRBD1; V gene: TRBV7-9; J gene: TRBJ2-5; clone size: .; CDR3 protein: CASSDRTGGRPPETQYF; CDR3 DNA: TGTGCCAGCAGCGACCGGACAGGGGGGCGACCGCCGGAGACCCAGTACTTC
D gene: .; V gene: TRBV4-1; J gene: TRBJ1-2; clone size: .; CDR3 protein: CASSQDIPQGAVGYTF; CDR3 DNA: TGCGCCAGCAGCCAAGATATCCCTCAAGGGGCGGTTGGCTACACCTTC
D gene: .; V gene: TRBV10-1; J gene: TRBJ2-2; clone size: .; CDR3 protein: CASSETALNTGELFF; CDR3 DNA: TGCGCCAGCAGTGAGACAGCTTTAAACACCGGGGAGCTGTTTTTT
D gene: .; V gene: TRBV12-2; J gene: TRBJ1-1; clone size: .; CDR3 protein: CASRLVLRNTEAFF; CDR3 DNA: TGTGCAAGTCGCTTAGTATTGAGGAACACTGAAGCTTTCTTT
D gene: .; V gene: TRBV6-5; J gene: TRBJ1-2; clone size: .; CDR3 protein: CASSYAGDYGYTF; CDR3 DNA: TGTGCCAGCAGTTACGCGGGGGATTATGGCTACACCTTC
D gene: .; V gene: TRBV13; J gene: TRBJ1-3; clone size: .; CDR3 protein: CASSSGTMSSGNTIYF; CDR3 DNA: TGTGCCAGCAGCTCCGGGACAATGAGCTCTGGAAACACCATATATTTT
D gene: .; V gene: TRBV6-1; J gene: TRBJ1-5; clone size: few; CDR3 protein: CASSDGQFNQPQHF; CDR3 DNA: TGTGCCAGCAGTGATGGACAGTTTAATCAGCCCCAGCATTTT
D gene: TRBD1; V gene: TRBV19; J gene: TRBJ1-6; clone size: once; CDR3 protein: CASSTWDRANSPLHF; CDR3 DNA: TGTGCCAGTAGTACATGGGACAGGGCAAATTCACCCCTCCACTTT
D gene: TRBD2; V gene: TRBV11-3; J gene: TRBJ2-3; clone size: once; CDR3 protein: CASSKGTSGRTDTQYF; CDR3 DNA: TGTGCCAGCAGCAAAGGGACTAGCGGGCGCACAGATACGCAGTATTTT
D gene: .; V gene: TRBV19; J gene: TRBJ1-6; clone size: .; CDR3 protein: CASSIWHARSTGHNSPLHF; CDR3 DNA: TGTGCCAGTAGTATTTGGCACGCCCGATCGACAGGACATAATTCACCCCTCCACTTT
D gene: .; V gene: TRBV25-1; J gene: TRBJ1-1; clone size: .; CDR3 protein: CASLTVPGGAFF; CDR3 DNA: TGTGCCAGCTTGACGGTCCCCGGGGGAGCTTTCTTT
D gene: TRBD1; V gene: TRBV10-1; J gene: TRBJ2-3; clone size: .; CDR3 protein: CASSPGQGETDTQYF; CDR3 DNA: TGCGCCAGCAGTCCTGGACAGGGGGAAACAGATACGCAGTATTTT